These 23 T cell receptor beta chains share one sample of origin, sequenced in a study of T-cell reconstitution after alpha-beta-depleted transplantation in children (dated by TCRdb to 2016 to 2017). Libraries were built with PCR. Sequenced on an Illumina HiSeq 2500. To normalize quantification of the TCRbeta repertoire, the TCR libraries were built with molecular barcoding that relied on unique molecular identifiers. TCRdb reprocessing: public reads trimmed at Q25 with fastp, clones called with MiXCR, in-frame beta chains kept. Each entry is one CDR3 protein sequence, shown with its most common DNA and genes. The sample table records some 340,000 distinct CDR3 sequences; under 13% of these occur just once. The ten largest clones capture 2% to 3% of the sample. The sample here was PBMCs from the stem cell graft donor, taken from the stem cell graft. Source of these receptors: a human donor who donated a stem cell graft to a child with acute lymphoblastic leukemia.

The genes are TRBV20-1 and TRBJ2-1, with D unresolved. The CDR3 runs 12 residues. Looked up from germline, CDR1 is DFQATT and CDR2 is SNEGSKA (reference sequence). V lost 6 bases and J lost 4, with 10 bases in between. CDR3 DNA sequence: TGCAGTGCCCCCCCTAAGTACAATGAGCAGTTCTTC. It specifies CSAPPKYNEQFF.

This clonotype was detected only a few times. The chain uses TRBV5-1 and TRBJ1-2, with D uncertain. V lost 3 bases, J lost 8 bases, and 14 bases lay in between. The CDR3 has 13 residues. Germline V gene data show CDR1 as SGHRS and CDR2 as YFSETQ. CDR3 protein: CASSSSGGSGYTF. CDR3 in DNA: TGCGCCAGCAGCTCTTCGGGAGGGTCCGGCTACACCTTC.

This clonotype was counted between two and nine times. This rearrangement joins TRBV12-3 or TRBV12-4 to TRBJ2-3, with 10 bases matching TRBD2. The CDR3 sequence is 16 residues long. V trimming: 3 bases; J trimming: 6 bases; junction bases outside the gene matches: 9. For the CDR3, the DNA is TGTGCCAGCAGTTTTGGACTAGCGGTCGGGTCCGATACGCAGTATTTT. This sequence encodes CASSFGLAVGSDTQYF.

Regarding this clonotype: The junction departs from the called germline gene at one end, perhaps through a read error. V gene TRBV3-1 combines with J gene TRBJ2-1, with D perhaps matching TRBD2 (6 bases). The germline CDR1 and CDR2 sequences are LGHDT and YNNKEL (reference sequence). The CDR3 is made up of 18 amino acids. The CDR3 DNA sequence: TGTGCCAGCAGCCAAGGTACCGCGGGACTCAAGTCCTACAATGAGCGGTTCTTC. Residues: CASSQGTAGLKSYNERFF.

This clonotype was seen more than once but under ten times. The chain uses TRBV5-1 and TRBJ2-1; 8 bases match TRBD2. After removal of 0 bases from V and 3 bases from J, the junction contained 11 bases not matched to a gene. This CDR3 contains 18 residues. CDR1 and CDR2 from the germline V gene are SGHRS and YFSETQ. CDR3: CASSLALAGGPLYNEQFF. In nucleotides, the CDR3 is TGCGCCAGCAGCTTGGCCTTGGCGGGAGGCCCACTCTACAATGAGCAGTTCTTC. Supplemented by reference TRBV5-1 and TRBJ2-1, the full variable domain reads KAGVTQTPRYLIKTRGQQVTLSCSPISGHRSVSWYQQTPGQGLQFLFEYFSETQRNKGNFPGRFSGRQFSNSRSEMNVSTLELGDSALYLCASSLALAGGPLYNEQFFGPGTRLTVL.

This clonotype showed up just a few times. A read error is likely, as this CDR3 ends without the conserved phenylalanine or tryptophan. The DNA is left out, because the CDR3 cannot be placed on it with certainty; the CDR3 is given as TCRdb lists it. V gene TRBV7-9 combines with J gene TRBJ2-1; the D call in the table, TRBD2, was not verified against the DNA. Germline assignment: CDR1 SEHNR and CDR2 FQNEAQ (reference sequence). Ends included, the CDR3 has 8 residues. This CDR3 reads CASSPASI.

This clonotype was found many times. This rearrangement joins TRBV11-2 to TRBJ2-3; D is possibly TRBD1 or TRBD2 (7 bases each). Per germline, CDR1 SGHAT and CDR2 FQNNGV. The CDR3 runs to 20 residues. Trimming stripped 3 bases from V and 5 bases from J, with 30 bases between. CDR3 in amino acids: CASSFLVARGGGPAGDTQYF. The CDR3 nucleotides read TGTGCCAGCAGCTTCTTAGTGGCCAGGGGGGGAGGGCCTGCGGGAGATACGCAGTATTTT.

This clonotype was counted between two and nine times. This chain joins TRBV7-8 and TRBJ1-1; no reliable D call. CDR1 SGHVS and CDR2 FQNEAQ come from the germline V gene. This CDR3 contains 14 residues. The ends were cut back, 4 bases at V and 5 bases at J, with 14 bases in the middle. CDR3 DNA: TGTGCCAGCAGCTCGCGGGTTGGGGAAACTGAAGCTTTCTTT. It specifies CASSSRVGETEAFF.

This clonotype was seen ten or more times. The gene calls are TRBV28 and TRBJ2-2; tentatively, D is TRBD1 (5 bases). Trimming left V 9 bases short and J 4 bases short, with 9 bases between. The CDR3 loop spans 12 amino acids. Germline loops: CDR1 MDHEN, CDR2 SYDVKM. In DNA form, the CDR3 reads TGTGCCAGTGGACAAGTCACCGGGGAGCTGTTTTTT. It is translated as CASGQVTGELFF.

This clonotype was detected ten times or more. This CDR3 is CSVSRDTPGEQFF. CDR3 bases: TGCAGCGTTAGCCGGGACACCCCAGGGGAGCAGTTCTTC. The J gene is TRBJ2-1, the V gene TRBV29-1; possible D gene TRBD1, 6 bases. CDR1 and CDR2 from the germline V gene are SQVTM and ANQGSEA. The V end lost 5 bases, the J end lost 10 bases, and 18 bases lay between the germline ends. This CDR3 region has 13 residues.

This clonotype was recorded at least ten times. V and J are TRBV7-6 and TRBJ2-1; D might be TRBD1 (6 bases). Trimming cost V 5 bases and J 7 bases, with 12 bases left between them. Germline V lookup: CDR1 SGHVS, CDR2 FNYEAQ. This CDR3 has 13 residues. CDR3 in amino acids: CASSPLDRNEQFF. DNA for the CDR3: TGTGCCAGCAGCCCCCTCGACAGGAATGAGCAGTTCTTC.

This clonotype came up a few times. The chain combines TRBV21-1 with TRBJ2-2; the tabulated D call, TRBD1, remains unverified against the DNA. TRBV21-1 is a documented pseudogene. The CDR3 runs to 15 residues. Written as DNA, the CDR3 is TGTGCCAGCAACCTACAGGCTCTGAACACCGGGGAGCTGTTTTTT. It specifies CASNLQALNTGELFF.

The chain couples TRBV28 to TRBJ2-5; 7 bases align to TRBD2. There are 14 residues in the CDR3. V shed 2 bases, J shed 5 bases, and the junction held 5 bases outside the gene matches. Germline V gene sequence: CDR1 MDHEN, CDR2 SYDVKM. The CDR3 coding sequence is TGTGCCAGCAGTTTAAGCGGGATTGGGGAGACCCAGTACTTC. Its translation: CASSLSGIGETQYF.

CDR3 sequence (DNA): TGTGCCAGCAGACGCGGGGGTGGGGCAGATACGCAGTATTTT. It encodes CASRRGGGADTQYF. This chain joins TRBV7-2 and TRBJ2-3; 7 positions match TRBD2. Germline V gene sequence: CDR1 SGHTA, CDR2 FQGNSA. This CDR3 has 14 amino acids. V was clipped by 6 bases and J by 4 bases; unmatched bases: 7.

This clonotype showed up many times. This chain joins TRBV28 and TRBJ2-7; the D gene could be TRBD1 or TRBD2 (5 bases each). The CDR3 has 12 residues. The ends were cut back, 3 bases at V and 5 bases at J, with 8 bases in the middle. CDR1 and CDR2 from the germline V gene are MDHEN and SYDVKM. In nucleotides, the CDR3 is TGTGCCAGCAGTTTGGGACGCCACGAGCAGTACTTC. This sequence encodes CASSLGRHEQYF.

The rearrangement joins TRBV20-1 to TRBJ2-3; D unresolved. V was clipped by 6 bases and J by 6 bases, with 7 bases between them. Germline V gene data show CDR1 as DFQATT and CDR2 as SNEGSKA (reference sequence). CDR3 length: 10 amino acids. This CDR3 reads CSALADTQYF. CDR3 coding DNA: TGCAGTGCCCTGGCGGATACGCAGTATTTT.

In its sample, this clonotype was seen a few times. V gene TRBV3-1 combines with J gene TRBJ2-7, with a weak D call TRBD1 (6 bases). Germline V gene lookup returns CDR1 LGHDT and CDR2 YNNKEL (reference sequence). The ends were cut back, 4 bases at V and 1 base at J, with 11 bases in the middle. This CDR3 contains 14 residues. CDR3 region: CASSRGHSSYEQYF. For the CDR3, the DNA is TGTGCCAGCAGCCGGGGGCATTCTTCCTACGAGCAGTACTTC.

This clonotype was picked up many times. The J gene is TRBJ2-3, the V gene TRBV5-1; 9 positions agree with TRBD1. Germline CDR1 reads SGHRS; CDR2 reads YFSETQ. Unmatched junction bases numbered 8, after V lost 4 bases and J lost 2 bases. The CDR3 has 16 residues. CDR3 region: CASSLQTGGLTDTQYF. The CDR3 nucleotides are TGCGCCAGCAGCCTACAGACAGGGGGTCTCACAGATACGCAGTATTTT.

The chain links TRBV20-1 to TRBJ2-7; D not certain. Germline V CDR1 and CDR2: DFQATT, SNEGSKA (reference sequence). The ends were cut back, 5 bases at V and 4 bases at J, with 6 bases in the middle. CDR3 size: 10 residues. The CDR3 sequence: CSAGNYEQYF. In DNA, the CDR3 is TGCAGTGCTGGAAATTACGAGCAGTACTTC.

This clonotype was counted between two and nine times. J is TRBJ2-7 and V is TRBV5-1, with D hard to call. The CDR3 consists of 11 residues. Deletions cut 4 bases from V and 6 bases from J, with 8 bases between. Looked up from germline, CDR1 is SGHRS and CDR2 is YFSETQ. CDR3 sequence (DNA): TGCGCCAGCAGCCGTGATCGCGAGCAGTACTTC. Translating it yields CASSRDREQYF. Complete variable domain (other parts from reference TRBV5-1 and TRBJ2-7): KAGVTQTPRYLIKTRGQQVTLSCSPISGHRSVSWYQQTPGQGLQFLFEYFSETQRNKGNFPGRFSGRQFSNSRSEMNVSTLELGDSALYLCASSRDREQYFGPGTRLTVT.

The rearrangement links TRBV18 to TRBJ1-2; D is ambiguous. Germline V gene sequence: CDR1 KGHSH, CDR2 LQKENI. This CDR3 comprises 13 residues. V was pared by 6 bases and J by 3 bases, with 11 bases between. CDR3 bases: TGTGCCAGCTCCCAAGGACGGGACTATGGCTACACCTTC. Translating it yields CASSQGRDYGYTF.

This rearrangement joins TRBV5-1 to TRBJ1-3; D unclear. This CDR3 is built from 14 residues. Per germline, CDR1 SGHRS and CDR2 YFSETQ. The V and J ends lost 0 bases and 4 bases respectively, with 8 bases between them. CDR3 sequence reads: CASSLAQQGNTIYF. In DNA, the CDR3 is TGCGCCAGCAGCTTGGCCCAACAGGGAAACACCATATATTTT.

The V and J genes are TRBV5-1 and TRBJ2-1, with TRBD2 identical over 10 bases. Germline V gene sequence: CDR1 SGHRS, CDR2 YFSETQ. This CDR3 has 16 amino acids. The V segment lost 1 base and the J segment 3 bases; nucleotides outside the gene matches: 4. CDR3 in amino acids: CASSLRASGSYNEQFF. DNA for the CDR3: TGCGCCAGCAGCTTGCGGGCTAGCGGGAGCTACAATGAGCAGTTCTTC. The full variable domain, in which reference TRBV5-1 and TRBJ2-1 provide the parts outside the CDR3, is KAGVTQTPRYLIKTRGQQVTLSCSPISGHRSVSWYQQTPGQGLQFLFEYFSETQRNKGNFPGRFSGRQFSNSRSEMNVSTLELGDSALYLCASSLRASGSYNEQFFGPGTRLTVL.